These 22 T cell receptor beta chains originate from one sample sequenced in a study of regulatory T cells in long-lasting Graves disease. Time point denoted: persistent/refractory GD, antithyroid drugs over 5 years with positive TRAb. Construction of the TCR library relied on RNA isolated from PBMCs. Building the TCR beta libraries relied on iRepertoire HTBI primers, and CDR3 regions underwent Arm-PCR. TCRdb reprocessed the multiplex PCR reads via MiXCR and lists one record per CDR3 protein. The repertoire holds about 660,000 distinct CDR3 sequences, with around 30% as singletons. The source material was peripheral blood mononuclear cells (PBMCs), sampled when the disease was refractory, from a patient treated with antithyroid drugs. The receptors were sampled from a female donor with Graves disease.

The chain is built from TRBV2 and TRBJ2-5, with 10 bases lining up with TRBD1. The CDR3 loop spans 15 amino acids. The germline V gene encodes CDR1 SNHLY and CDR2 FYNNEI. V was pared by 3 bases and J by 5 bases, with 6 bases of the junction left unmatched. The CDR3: CASSDDRGLGETQYF. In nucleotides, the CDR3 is TGTGCCAGCAGTGATGACAGGGGGCTGGGGGAGACCCAGTACTTC.

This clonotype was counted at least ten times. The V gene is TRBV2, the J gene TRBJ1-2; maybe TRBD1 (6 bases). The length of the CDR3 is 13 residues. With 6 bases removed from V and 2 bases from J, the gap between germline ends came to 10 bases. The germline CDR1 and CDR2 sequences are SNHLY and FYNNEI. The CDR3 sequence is CASRRTENYGYTF. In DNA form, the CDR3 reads TGTGCCAGCAGAAGGACAGAGAACTATGGCTACACCTTC.

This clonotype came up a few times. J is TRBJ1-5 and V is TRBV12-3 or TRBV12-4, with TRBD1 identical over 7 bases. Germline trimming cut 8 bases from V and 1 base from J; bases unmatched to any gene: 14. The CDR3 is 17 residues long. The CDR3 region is CASQLKTGERSNQPQHF. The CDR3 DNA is TGTGCCAGCCAGCTTAAAACAGGGGAGAGGAGCAATCAGCCCCAGCATTTT.

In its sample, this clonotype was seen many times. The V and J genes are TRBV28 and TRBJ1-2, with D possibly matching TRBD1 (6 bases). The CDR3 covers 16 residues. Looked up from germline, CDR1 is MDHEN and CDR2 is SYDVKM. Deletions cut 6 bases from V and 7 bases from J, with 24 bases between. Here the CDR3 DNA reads TGTGCCAGCAGAACATGGGACACGGGATCTTCATCTGGCTACACCTTC. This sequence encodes CASRTWDTGSSSGYTF.

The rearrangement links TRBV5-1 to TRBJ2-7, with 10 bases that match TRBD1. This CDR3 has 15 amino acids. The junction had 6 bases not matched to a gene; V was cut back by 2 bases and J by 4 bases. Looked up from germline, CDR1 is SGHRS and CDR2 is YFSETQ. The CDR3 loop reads CASSFPGQGQYEQYF. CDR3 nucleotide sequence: TGCGCCAGCAGCTTTCCGGGACAGGGGCAATACGAGCAGTACTTC.

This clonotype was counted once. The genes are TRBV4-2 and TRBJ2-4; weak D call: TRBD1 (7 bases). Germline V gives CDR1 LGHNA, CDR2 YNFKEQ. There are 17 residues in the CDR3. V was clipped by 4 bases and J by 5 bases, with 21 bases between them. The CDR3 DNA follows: TGTGCCAGCAGCCCCTCGACAGGGAGGATTCGAGAAAACATTCAGTACTTC. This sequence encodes CASSPSTGRIRENIQYF.

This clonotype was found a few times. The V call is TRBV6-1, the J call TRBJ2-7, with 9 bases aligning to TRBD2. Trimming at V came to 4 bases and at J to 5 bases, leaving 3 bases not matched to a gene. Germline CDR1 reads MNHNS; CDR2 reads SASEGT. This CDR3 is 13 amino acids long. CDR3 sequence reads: CASSASGNNEQYF. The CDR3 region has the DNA TGTGCCAGCAGTGCTAGCGGGAATAACGAGCAGTACTTC.

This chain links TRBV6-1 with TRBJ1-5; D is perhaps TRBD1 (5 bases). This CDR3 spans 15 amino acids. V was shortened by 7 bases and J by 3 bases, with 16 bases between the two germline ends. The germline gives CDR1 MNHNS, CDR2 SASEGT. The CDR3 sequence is CASNPLGGANQPQHF. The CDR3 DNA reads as TGTGCCAGCAACCCCTTGGGGGGTGCCAATCAGCCCCAGCATTTT.

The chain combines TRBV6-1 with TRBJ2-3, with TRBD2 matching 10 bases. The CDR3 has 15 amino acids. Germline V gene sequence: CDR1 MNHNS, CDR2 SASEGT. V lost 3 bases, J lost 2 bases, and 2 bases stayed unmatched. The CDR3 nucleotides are TGTGCCAGCAGTGAGACTAGCGGGTACACAGATACGCAGTATTTT. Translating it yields CASSETSGYTDTQYF.

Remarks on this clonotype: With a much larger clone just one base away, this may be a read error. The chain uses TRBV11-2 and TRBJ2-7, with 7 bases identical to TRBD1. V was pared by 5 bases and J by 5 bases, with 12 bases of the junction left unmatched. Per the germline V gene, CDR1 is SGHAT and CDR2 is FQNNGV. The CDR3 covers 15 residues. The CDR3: CASSPEGQPTHEQYF. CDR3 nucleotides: TGTGCCAGCAGCCCAGAGGGACAGCCGACCCACGAGCAGTACTTC.

CDR3 amino acids: CASSGTGIGSTEAFF. In nucleotides, the CDR3 is TGTGCCAGTAGTGGAACAGGGATAGGCAGCACTGAAGCTTTCTTT. The rearrangement links TRBV19 to TRBJ1-1; D possibly corresponds to TRBD1 (6 bases). The CDR3 length is 15 residues. The germline gives CDR1 LNHDA, CDR2 SQIVND (reference sequence). The ends were cut back, 5 bases at V and 4 bases at J, with 17 bases in the middle.

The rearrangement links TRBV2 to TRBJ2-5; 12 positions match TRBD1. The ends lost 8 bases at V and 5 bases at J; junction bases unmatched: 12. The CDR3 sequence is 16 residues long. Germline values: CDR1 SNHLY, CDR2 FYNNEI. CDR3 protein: CASGTGTGGENETQYF. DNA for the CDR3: TGTGCCAGCGGAACCGGGACAGGGGGCGAAAACGAGACCCAGTACTTC.

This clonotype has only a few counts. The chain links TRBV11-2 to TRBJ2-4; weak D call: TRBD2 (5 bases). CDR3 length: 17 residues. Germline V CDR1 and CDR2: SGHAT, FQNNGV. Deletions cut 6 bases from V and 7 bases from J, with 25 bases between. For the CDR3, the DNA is TGTGCCAGCAGTCTTAGATCTTTAGGCCCGAGAGGGAACATTCAGTACTTC. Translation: CASSLRSLGPRGNIQYF.

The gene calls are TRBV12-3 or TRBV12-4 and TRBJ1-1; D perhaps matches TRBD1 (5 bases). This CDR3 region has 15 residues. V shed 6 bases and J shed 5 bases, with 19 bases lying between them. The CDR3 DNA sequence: TGTGCCAGCAGCGATTTTGCGGGCGGGGGTACTGAAGCTTTCTTT. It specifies CASSDFAGGGTEAFF.

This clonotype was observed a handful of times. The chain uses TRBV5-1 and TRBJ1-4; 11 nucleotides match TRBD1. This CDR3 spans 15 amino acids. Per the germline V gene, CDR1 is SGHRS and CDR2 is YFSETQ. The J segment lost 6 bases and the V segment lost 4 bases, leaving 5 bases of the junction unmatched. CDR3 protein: CASSRTGGADEKLFF. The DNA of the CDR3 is TGCGCCAGCAGCCGGACAGGGGGCGCGGATGAAAAACTGTTTTTT.

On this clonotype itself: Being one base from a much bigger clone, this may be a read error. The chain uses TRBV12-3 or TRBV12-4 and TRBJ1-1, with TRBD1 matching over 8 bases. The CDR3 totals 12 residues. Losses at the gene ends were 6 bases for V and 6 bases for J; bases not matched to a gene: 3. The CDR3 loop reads CASRGQVAEAFF. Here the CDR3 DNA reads TGTGCCAGCAGGGGACAGGTGGCTGAAGCTTTCTTT.

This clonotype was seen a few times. CDR3 sequence reads: CASRGDAGYTF. For the CDR3, the DNA is TGCGCCAGCAGAGGGGACGCTGGCTACACCTTC. The genes are TRBV5-1 and TRBJ1-2; D might be TRBD1 (5 bases). In germline, CDR1 is SGHRS, CDR2 YFSETQ. The CDR3 spans 11 residues. Deletions cut 5 bases from V and 7 bases from J, with 9 bases between. Filled out from reference TRBV5-1 and TRBJ1-2, the complete variable domain reads KAGVTQTPRYLIKTRGQQVTLSCSPISGHRSVSWYQQTPGQGLQFLFEYFSETQRNKGNFPGRFSGRQFSNSRSEMNVSTLELGDSALYLCASRGDAGYTFGSGTRLTVV.

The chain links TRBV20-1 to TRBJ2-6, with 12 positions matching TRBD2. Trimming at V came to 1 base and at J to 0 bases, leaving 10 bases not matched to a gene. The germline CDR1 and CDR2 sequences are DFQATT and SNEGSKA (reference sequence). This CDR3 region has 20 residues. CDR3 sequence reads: CSARGGQTSGSGSGANVLTF. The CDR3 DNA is TGCAGTGCTAGAGGGGGCCAGACTAGCGGGAGTGGCTCTGGGGCCAACGTCCTGACTTTC.

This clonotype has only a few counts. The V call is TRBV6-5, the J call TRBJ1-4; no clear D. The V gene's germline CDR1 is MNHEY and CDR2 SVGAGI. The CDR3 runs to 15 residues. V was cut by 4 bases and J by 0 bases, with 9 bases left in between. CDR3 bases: TGTGCCAGCAGTTGGCGGTTTGCAACTAATGAAAAACTGTTTTTT. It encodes CASSWRFATNEKLFF.

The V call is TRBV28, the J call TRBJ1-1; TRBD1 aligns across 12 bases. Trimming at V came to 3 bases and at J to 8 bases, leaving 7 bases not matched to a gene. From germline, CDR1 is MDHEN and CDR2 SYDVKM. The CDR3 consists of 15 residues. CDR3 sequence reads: CASSFPGTGGAEAFF. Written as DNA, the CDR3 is TGTGCCAGCAGTTTCCCCGGGACAGGGGGCGCCGAAGCTTTCTTT.

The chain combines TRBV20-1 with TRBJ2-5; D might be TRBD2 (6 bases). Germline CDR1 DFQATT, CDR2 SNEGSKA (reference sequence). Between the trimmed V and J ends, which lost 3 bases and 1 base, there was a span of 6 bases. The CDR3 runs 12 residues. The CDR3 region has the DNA TGCAGTGCTAGTAGCGGCCAAGAGACCCAGTACTTC. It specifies CSASSGQETQYF.

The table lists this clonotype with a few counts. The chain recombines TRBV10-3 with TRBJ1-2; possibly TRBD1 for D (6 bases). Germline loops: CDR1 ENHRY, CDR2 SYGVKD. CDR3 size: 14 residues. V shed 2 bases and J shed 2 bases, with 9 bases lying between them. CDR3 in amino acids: CAISEGTGNYGYTF. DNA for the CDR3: TGTGCCATCAGTGAGGGAACAGGGAACTATGGCTACACCTTC.